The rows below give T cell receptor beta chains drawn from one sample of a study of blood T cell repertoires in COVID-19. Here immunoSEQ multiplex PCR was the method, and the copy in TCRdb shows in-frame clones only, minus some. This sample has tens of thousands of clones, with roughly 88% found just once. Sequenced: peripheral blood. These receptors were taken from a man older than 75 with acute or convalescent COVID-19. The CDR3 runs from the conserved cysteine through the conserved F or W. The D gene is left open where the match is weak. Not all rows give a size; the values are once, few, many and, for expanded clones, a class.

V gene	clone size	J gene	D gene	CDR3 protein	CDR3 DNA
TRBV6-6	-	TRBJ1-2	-	CASSYPEGGYTF	TGTGCCAGCAGTTACCCAGAGGGAGGCTACACCTTC
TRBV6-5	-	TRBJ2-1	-	CASPQSGNHNEQFF	TGTGCCAGCCCTCAAAGCGGCAATCACAATGAGCAGTTCTTC
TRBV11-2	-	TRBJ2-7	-	CASSLDIAGNYEQYF	TGTGCCAGCAGCTTAGATATTGCAGGGAACTACGAGCAGTACTTC
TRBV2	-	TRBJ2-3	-	CASRGPGVGTDTQYF	TGTGCCAGCAGGGGACCGGGGGTAGGCACAGATACGCAGTATTTT
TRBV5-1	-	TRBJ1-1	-	CASSIQGLDTEAFF	TGCGCCAGCAGCATACAGGGTCTCGACACTGAAGCTTTCTTT
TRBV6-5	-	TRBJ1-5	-	CASSYSGQSNQPQHF	TGTGCCAGCAGTTATTCCGGACAGAGCAATCAGCCCCAGCATTTT
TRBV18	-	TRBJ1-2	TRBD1	CASSETGTGILGGYTF	TGTGCCAGCTCGGAAACCGGGACAGGGATCTTGGGCGGCTACACCTTC
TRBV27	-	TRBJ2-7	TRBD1	CASSLVPTVQGVRSYEQYF	TGTGCCAGCAGTTTAGTCCCCACCGTACAGGGGGTAAGGTCCTACGAGCAGTACTTC
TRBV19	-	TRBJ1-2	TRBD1	CASSMAGTGGYGYTF	TGTGCCAGTAGTATGGCCGGGACAGGAGGCTATGGCTACACCTTC
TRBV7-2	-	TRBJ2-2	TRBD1	CASSPGTGANTGELFF	TGTGCCAGCAGCCCCGGGACAGGGGCGAACACCGGGGAGCTGTTTTTT
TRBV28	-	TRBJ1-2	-	CASFVGGGYGYTF	TGTGCCAGCTTCGTGGGGGGAGGATATGGCTACACCTTC
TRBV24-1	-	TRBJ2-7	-	CATSESSYHEQYF	TGTGCCACCAGTGAGTCTAGTTACCACGAGCAGTACTTC
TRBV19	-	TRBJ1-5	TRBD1	CASSITDRGGNQPQHF	TGTGCCAGTAGTATAACGGACAGGGGCGGCAATCAGCCCCAGCATTTT
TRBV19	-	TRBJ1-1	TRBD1	CASGTTGTENTEAFF	TGTGCCAGTGGAACGACCGGGACAGAGAACACTGAAGCTTTCTTT
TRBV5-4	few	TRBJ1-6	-	CASREGGAFNSPLHF	TGTGCCAGCCGCGAGGGGGGGGCTTTTAATTCACCCCTCCACTTT
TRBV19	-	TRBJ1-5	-	CASSIIAQPQHF	TGTGCCAGTAGTATTATAGCTCAGCCCCAGCATTTT
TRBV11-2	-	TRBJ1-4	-	CASSSGSVEKLFF	TGTGCCAGCAGCTCCGGGTCCGTGGAAAAACTGTTTTTT
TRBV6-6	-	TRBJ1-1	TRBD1	CASSLRQGPLNTEAFF	TGTGCCAGCAGTCTCAGACAGGGGCCTCTGAACACTGAAGCTTTCTTT
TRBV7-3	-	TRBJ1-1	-	CASSLTQQGPEAFF	TGTGCCAGCAGCTTAACGCAACAGGGTCCTGAAGCTTTCTTT
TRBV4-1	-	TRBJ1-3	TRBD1	CASSQAGTGAGNTIYF	TGCGCCAGCAGCCAAGCCGGGACAGGGGCAGGAAACACCATATATTTT
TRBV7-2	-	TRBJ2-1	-	CASSLSGAAYNEQFF	TGTGCCAGCAGCTTAAGTGGGGCGGCTTACAATGAGCAGTTCTTC
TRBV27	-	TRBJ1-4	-	CASRLTGVNEKLFF	TGTGCCAGCAGGCTTACAGGAGTTAATGAAAAACTGTTTTTT
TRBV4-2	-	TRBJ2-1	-	CASSQGAYNEQFF	TGTGCCAGCAGCCAAGGGGCTTACAATGAGCAGTTCTTC
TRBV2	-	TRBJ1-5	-	CASIRGVGDQPQHF	TGTGCCAGCATCCGGGGAGTTGGTGATCAGCCCCAGCATTTT
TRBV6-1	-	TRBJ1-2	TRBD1	CASSETDRGQFGYGYTF	TGTGCCAGCAGTGAAACGGACAGGGGGCAGTTCGGCTATGGCTACACCTTC
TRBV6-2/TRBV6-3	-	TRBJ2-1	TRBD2	CASSLEGLASYNEQFF	TGTGCCAGCAGTTTGGAGGGACTAGCTTCCTACAATGAGCAGTTCTTC
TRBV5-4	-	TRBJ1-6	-	CASSFPNNSPLHF	TGTGCCAGCAGCTTCCCCAATAATTCACCCCTCCACTTT
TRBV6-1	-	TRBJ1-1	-	CASSEQGGMNTEAFF	TGTGCCAGCAGTGAACAGGGCGGGATGAACACTGAAGCTTTCTTT